This paragraph reports one TCR beta chain. Per the germline V gene, CDR1 is SGHRS and CDR2 is YFSETQ. The CDR3 consists of 17 residues. The ends were cut back, 5 bases at V and 0 bases at J, with 20 bases in the middle. As handled by the study authors: Amplification of reference gene primers provided the estimated nucleated cell counts. Clones were sequenced by immunoSEQ multiplex PCR, and TCRdb holds only the in-frame ones, with some missing. The DNA gave D and trimming, while V, J and clone size come from that table. Of 150,000 to 200,000 clones detected, 80% to 90% appear once; the ten largest clones hold roughly 11%. This entry comes from a study of blood T cell repertoires in COVID-19. Turning to the study itself: The United States, Italy and Spain supplied acute and convalescent COVID-19 samples.

Sequencing input: peripheral blood. The gene calls are TRBV5-1 and TRBJ1-2; the D gene is possibly TRBD1 (6 bases). The receptor was isolated from a middle-aged woman with COVID-19, enrolled during active disease. CDR3 sequence (DNA): TGCGCCAGCAGGGGGTCGCTTACGGACAGCACTAACTATGGCTACACCTTC. Encoded protein: CASRGSLTDSTNYGYTF. The full variable domain, its missing parts supplied by reference TRBV5-1 and TRBJ1-2, is KAGVTQTPRYLIKTRGQQVTLSCSPISGHRSVSWYQQTPGQGLQFLFEYFSETQRNKGNFPGRFSGRQFSNSRSEMNVSTLELGDSALYLCASRGSLTDSTNYGYTFGSGTRLTVV.